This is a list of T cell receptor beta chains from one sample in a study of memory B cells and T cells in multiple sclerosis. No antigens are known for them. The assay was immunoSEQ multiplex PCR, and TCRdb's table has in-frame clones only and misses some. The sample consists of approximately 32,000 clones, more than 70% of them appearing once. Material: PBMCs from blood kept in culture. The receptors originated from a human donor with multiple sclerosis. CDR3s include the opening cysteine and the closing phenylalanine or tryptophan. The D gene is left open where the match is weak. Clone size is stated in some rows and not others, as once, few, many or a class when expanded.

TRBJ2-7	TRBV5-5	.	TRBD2	TGTGCCAGCAGCTTGTTCATAGCGGGGACCTCCTACGAGCAGTACTTC	CASSLFIAGTSYEQYF
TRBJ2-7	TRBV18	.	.	TGTGCCAGCTCACTTCGACAGCACCAAATCGTCTACGAGCAGTACTTC	CASSLRQHQIVYEQYF
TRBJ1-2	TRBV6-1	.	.	TGTGCCATCTTCCGCAGGGGTGGCTACACCTTC	CAIFRRGGYTF
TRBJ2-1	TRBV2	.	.	TGTGCCAGCCGCTTGGGGCGGACCTACAATGAGCAGTTCTTC	CASRLGRTYNEQFF
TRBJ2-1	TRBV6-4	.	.	TGTGCCAATTCGCAGGGGACTACCTACAATGAGCAGTTCTTC	CANSQGTTYNEQFF
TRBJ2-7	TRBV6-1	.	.	TGTGCCAGCACCAGAGGGGGGAAGGGGGAGCAGTACTTC	CASTRGGKGEQYF
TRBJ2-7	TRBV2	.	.	TGTGCCAGCGCGGAGTGGGGAATCGGCGAGCAGTACTTC	CASAEWGIGEQYF
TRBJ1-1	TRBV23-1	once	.	TGCGCCAGCAGTCCTAACTCAACCGGACAGTTCATGATGAACACTGAAGCTTTCTTT	CASSPNSTGQFMMNTEAFF
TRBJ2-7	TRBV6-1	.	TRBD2	TGTGCCAGCAGCGGGACTAGCGGCGACTACGAGCAGTACTTC	CASSGTSGDYEQYF
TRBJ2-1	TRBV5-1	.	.	TGCGCCAGCAGCTTGGTCGGACGCCCCTACAATGAGCAGTTCTTC	CASSLVGRPYNEQFF
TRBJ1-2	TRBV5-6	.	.	TGTGCCAGCAGCTCCCCTGACGGACTCTATGGCTACACCTTC	CASSSPDGLYGYTF
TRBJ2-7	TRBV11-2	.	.	TGTGCCAGCAGCTTAGACCGTAGCGTCTACGAGCAGTACTTC	CASSLDRSVYEQYF
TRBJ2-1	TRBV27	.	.	TGTGCCAGCAGTCCCTTCCGGGGGAATGAGCAGTTCTTC	CASSPFRGNEQFF
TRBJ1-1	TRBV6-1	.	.	TGTGCCAGCAGTGAAGCGCACGGGTCTGAAGCTTTCTTT	CASSEAHGSEAFF
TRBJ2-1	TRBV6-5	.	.	TGTGCCAGCAGTGAAAGTATGGATGAGCAGTTCTTC	CASSESMDEQFF
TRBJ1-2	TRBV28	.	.	TGTGCCAGCAGTTCGCCGACAGGCGATTTTAACTATGGCTACACCTTC	CASSSPTGDFNYGYTF
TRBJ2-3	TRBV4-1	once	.	TGCGCCAGCAGCCAATCCATGAGTAAAGGGACAGATACGCAGTATTTT	CASSQSMSKGTDTQYF
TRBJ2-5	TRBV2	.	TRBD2	TGTGCCAGCACTCTCCTGGCTAGCGGGAGCGAGACCCAGTACTTC	CASTLLASGSETQYF
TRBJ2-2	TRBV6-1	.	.	TGTGCCAGCAGTGAACCTCCCCCCCAGCGGATGGGGTGGAACACCGGGGAGCTGTTTTTT	CASSEPPPQRMGWNTGELFF
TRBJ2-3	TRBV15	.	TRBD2	TGTGCCACCAGCATCATCCCCGGGGGGGAGAAAGATACGCAGTATTTT	CATSIIPGGEKDTQYF
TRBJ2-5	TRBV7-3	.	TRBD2	TGTGCCAGCAGCTTCCAGGGAGGGACTAGCGGAGAGACCCAGTACTTC	CASSFQGGTSGETQYF
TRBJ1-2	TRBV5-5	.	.	TGTGCCAGCAGCTTGGAGGTCCTCTATGGCTACACCTTC	CASSLEVLYGYTF
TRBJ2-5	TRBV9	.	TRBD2	TGTGCCAGCAGCCAATCCTGGGGGGGGGAGACCCAGTACTTC	CASSQSWGGETQYF
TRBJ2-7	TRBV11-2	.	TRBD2	TGTGCCAGCAGCCAGGGACTAGCGGGAGGTTTTATCCTCGAGCAGTACTTC	CASSQGLAGGFILEQYF
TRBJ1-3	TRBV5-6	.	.	TGTGCCAGCAGCCCCGGAGGGGGTGCTGGAAACACCATATATTTT	CASSPGGGAGNTIYF
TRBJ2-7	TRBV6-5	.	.	TGTGCCAGCACCCGGGGGTTGAGGGCGGGAGAGCAGTACTTC	CASTRGLRAGEQYF
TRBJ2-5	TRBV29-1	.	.	TGCAGCGTGGGGACGGGAATGGAGACCCAGTACTTC	CSVGTGMETQYF
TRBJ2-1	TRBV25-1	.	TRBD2	TGTGCCAGCAGTGGGCTAGCGGGGGGGGTGCATGAGCAGTTCTTC	CASSGLAGGVHEQFF
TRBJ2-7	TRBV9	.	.	TGTGCCAGCAGCCGAGGACAGACCTACGAGCAGTACTTC	CASSRGQTYEQYF
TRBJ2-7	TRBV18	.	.	TGTGCCAGCACGTCCAAGGGGAACTACGAGCAGTACTTC	CASTSKGNYEQYF
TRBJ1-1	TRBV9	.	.	TGTGCCAGCAGCGAGGGGGTGGGGAACACTGAAGCTTTCTTT	CASSEGVGNTEAFF
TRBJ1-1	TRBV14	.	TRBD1	TGTGCCAGCAGCCTACAGGGGACCACTGAAGCTTTCTTT	CASSLQGTTEAFF
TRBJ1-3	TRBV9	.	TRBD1	TGTGCCAGCAGCGTGGCCGGGACAGTGTTTTCTGGAAACACCATATATTTT	CASSVAGTVFSGNTIYF
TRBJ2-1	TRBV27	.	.	TGTGCCAGCAGTTTACAACTAGCTGAGCCCTACAATGAGCAGTTCTTC	CASSLQLAEPYNEQFF
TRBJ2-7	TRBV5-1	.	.	TGCGCCAGCAGCTTGGAGAGAAGTGCCAGGATCTACGAGCAGTACTTC	CASSLERSARIYEQYF
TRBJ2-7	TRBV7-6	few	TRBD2	TGTGCCAGCAGCTTAGGGACTAGCGGGAGTTTTGACTCCTACGAGCAGTACTTC	CASSLGTSGSFDSYEQYF
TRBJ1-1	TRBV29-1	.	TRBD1	TGCAGCGTTGAAGAGGGACAGAGGAACACTGAAGCTTTCTTT	CSVEEGQRNTEAFF
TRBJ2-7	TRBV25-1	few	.	TGTGCCAGCAGTGACAGCTGGTACGAGCAGTACTTC	CASSDSWYEQYF
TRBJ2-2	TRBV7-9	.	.	TGTGCCAACCGAGCCCCAGGGGACACCGGGGAGCTGTTTTTT	CANRAPGDTGELFF
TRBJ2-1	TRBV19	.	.	TGTGCCAGTACCAAACAGGGTATTTCCTACAATGAGCAGTTCTTC	CASTKQGISYNEQFF
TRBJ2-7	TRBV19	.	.	TGTGCCAGTAGCAGGGACGGGAATTACGAGCAGTACTTC	CASSRDGNYEQYF
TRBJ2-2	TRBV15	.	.	TGTGCCACCAGCCTCGGAGGGGGGAACACCGGGGAGCTGTTTTTT	CATSLGGGNTGELFF
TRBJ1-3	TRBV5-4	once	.	TGTGCCAGCAGCTTGGCCGGCGACAGTGGAAACACCATATATTTT	CASSLAGDSGNTIYF
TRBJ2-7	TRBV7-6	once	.	TGTGCCAGCAGCGCGGGCCCCTACGAGCAGTACTTC	CASSAGPYEQYF
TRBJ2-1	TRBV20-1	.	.	TGCAGTGCTGAGTACAGCAATGAGCAGTTCTTC	CSAEYSNEQFF
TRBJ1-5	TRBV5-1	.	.	TGCGCCAGCAGCTTGGGAATTCAGGGGCAGGAGCCCCAGCATTTT	CASSLGIQGQEPQHF
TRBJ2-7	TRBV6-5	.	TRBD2	TGTGCCAGCAGTACAGGACTAGCCTACGAGCAGTACTTC	CASSTGLAYEQYF
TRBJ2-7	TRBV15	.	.	TGTGCCACCAGTTTGCGTGGGGGGTACTACGAGCAGTACTTC	CATSLRGGYYEQYF
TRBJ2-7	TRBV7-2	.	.	TGTGCCAGCAGCCGTTCGGGGGGCCTGTCCTACGAGCAGTACTTC	CASSRSGGLSYEQYF
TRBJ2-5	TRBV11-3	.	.	TGTGCCAGCAGCTCGAGGGGCACCGGCGAGACCCAGTACTTC	CASSSRGTGETQYF
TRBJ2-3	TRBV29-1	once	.	TGCAGCGTTGAAGGTGGAGAGCGGGCTACAGATACGCAGTATTTT	CSVEGGERATDTQYF
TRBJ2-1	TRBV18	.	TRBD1	TGTGCCAGCTCACCACAGGGACAGGGCAATGAGCAGTTCTTC	CASSPQGQGNEQFF
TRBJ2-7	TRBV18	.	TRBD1	TGTGCCAGCTCACCCGGGACAGGGCACTACGAGCAGTACTTC	CASSPGTGHYEQYF
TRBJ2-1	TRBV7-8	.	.	TGTGCCAGCAGCTCCAACGGCGAGAGACACAATGAGCAGTTCTTC	CASSSNGERHNEQFF
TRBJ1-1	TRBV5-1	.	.	TGCGCCAGTTCGACCGACGCCACCACTGAAGCTTTCTTT	CASSTDATTEAFF